This T cell receptor beta chain was identified in a study of T cell responses to AZD1222 COVID-19 vaccine. General observations from the study: Nearly half of spike-specific TCRs reportedly target unmutated variant regions. Mapped onto spike, vaccine-associated CD4 TCRs spanned it and were dominant at 160-218 and 743-854. Recipients of AZD1222 seropositive at baseline numbered only 5 or 6. White British donors predominated, females outnumbered males, and clonal diversity was possibly underestimated.

V was pared by 2 bases and J by 5 bases, with 6 bases of the junction left unmatched. This CDR3 comprises 15 residues. Germline lookup yields CDR1 SGHTS and CDR2 YDEGEE. Sequencing used immunoSEQ multiplex PCR; TCRdb keeps in-frame clones, though not all of them. This table has 95,000 or so clones, about 88% appearing once. For this clone: Its antigen is not known.

The chain employs TRBV5-8 and TRBJ2-1; 8 nucleotides agree with TRBD1. The TCR comes from an adult in good health. The sequences come from peripheral blood, collected on day 0 of AZD1222 vaccination. CDR3 coding DNA: TGTGCCAGCAGCTTAGGGACAGGAGAAAACAATGAGCAGTTCTTC. This translates into CASSLGTGENNEQFF.